The clone carrying this T cell receptor (beta chain) was observed a few times. TCRdb reprocessed the 5' RACE reads with MiXCR, giving one entry per CDR3 protein. Of roughly 120,000 distinct CDR3 sequences in the sample, about an eighth are singletons; the top ten hold 2.5% to 3.5%. This entry belongs to a study of CD8 T cells in ankylosing spondylitis. The V end was cut by 0 bases, the J end by 2 bases, with 12 bases between. Germline V CDR1 and CDR2: SGHDT, YYEEEE. The CDR3 extends over 16 amino acids. V usage is TRBV5-6 and J usage is TRBJ2-4, with D possibly being TRBD2 (6 bases). Sequences were obtained from blood, either unsorted or a sorted T cell fraction (not recorded which). This receptor was obtained from a female donor with ankylosing spondylitis or in good health (not recorded which). The CDR3 DNA sequence: TGTGCCAGCAGCTTGGTGGGGCGGGGATCCAAAAACATTCAGTACTTC. Its protein product is CASSLVGRGSKNIQYF.